A single sample is the source of the 4 T cell receptor beta chains below, sequenced in a study of sequential checkpoint blockade in melanoma. Assay used: immunoSEQ multiplex PCR; TCRdb lists only in-frame clones, some missing. The sample holds about 40,000 clones; 86% are singletons and the top ten take 9% to 15%. The treatment denotes: randomized to nivolumab then ipilimumab (arm A) or the reverse (arm B). This sample comprised CD8+ T cells sorted from blood (inferred from file names), obtained from a patient given nivolumab and ipilimumab in sequence. These receptors came from a human donor with melanoma.

The chain has TRBV6-5 and TRBJ2-1; D not resolved. Germline values: CDR1 MNHEY, CDR2 SVGAGI. The CDR3 has 15 residues. V lost 6 bases and J lost 3, with 15 bases in between. The CDR3 DNA follows: TGTGCCAGCAGAGGAAACCGACTGAGCTACAATGAGCAGTTCTTC. As protein: CASRGNRLSYNEQFF.

The gene calls are TRBV4-1 and TRBJ2-7; the match to TRBD2 covers 13 bases. V was clipped by 4 bases and J by 4 bases; unmatched bases: 4. The V gene's germline CDR1 is MGHRA and CDR2 YSYEKL. The CDR3 consists of 15 residues. As DNA, the CDR3 is TGCGCCAGCAGCCGCGGACTAGCGGGAGTGTACGAGCAGTACGTC. This encodes CASSRGLAGVYEQYV.

The gene calls are TRBV27 and TRBJ2-7; TRBD2 aligns across 12 bases. The V gene's germline CDR1 is MNHEY and CDR2 SMNVEV (reference sequence). The CDR3 contains 14 residues. V gave up 5 bases and J gave up 6 bases; unmatched junction bases: 5. CDR3 loop: CASSPLLAGGEQYF. For the CDR3, the DNA is TGTGCCAGCAGTCCCCTACTAGCGGGAGGCGAGCAGTACTTC.

The rearrangement links TRBV19 to TRBJ2-4; the D gene is possibly TRBD2 (6 bases). The CDR3 covers 16 residues. Trimming cost V 4 bases and J 1 base, with 14 bases left between them. Per germline, CDR1 LNHDA and CDR2 SQIVND (reference sequence). The CDR3 nucleotides read TGTGCCAGTAGTAAGGGGACTCCCGGCGCCAAAAACATTCAGTACTTC. The encoded protein is CASSKGTPGAKNIQYF.